This T cell receptor delta chain was recorded in a study of γδ T cells in repeated Plasmodium falciparum infection. On the study more broadly: Four controlled malaria infections with P. falciparum NF54 spanned less than 850 days. Malian gammadelta TCRs were studied during no-transmission periods and across acute malaria episodes.

This CDR3 contains 17 residues. Germline CDR1 reads TSWWSYY; CDR2 reads QGS. Notes on the study in general: Over time and infection, Vgamma9/Vdelta2+ repertoires remained highly stable and polyclonal.

Only a few counts were recorded for this clone. Its antigen is still unknown. One base separates it from a far larger clone, so it is likely a read error. Distinct nucleotide sequences in the sample also encode this CDR3. Sequencing covered both gamma and delta TCR chains per sample. TCRdb re-called the multiplex PCR reads via CATT. This sample carries roughly 93,000 delta-chain clones, 1.4% of them seen once, and the ten largest clones take 9%. Vgamma9/Vdelta2+ and Vdelta2-negative gammadelta T cells were flow-sorted from PBMC for bulk sequencing. The sequenced sample was gamma-delta T cells from blood. The origin of this receptor is a pool of human donors (malaria-infected and uninfected, not separated). This chain links TRDV1 with TRDJ1, with TRDD3 matching 7 bases. The CDR3 spells CALGPAWKDTYTDKLIF. The CDR3 DNA follows: TGTGCTCTTGGGCCTGCCTGGAAGGATACGTACACCGATAAGCTCATCTTT.